This is a list of T cell receptor beta chains from one sample in a study of memory CD4+ T cells and cytomegalovirus serostatus. Method: immunoSEQ multiplex PCR; TCRdb's copy keeps in-frame clones and lacks some. The sample has roughly 64,000 clones; around 77% are singletons. The sample consisted of memory CD4+ T cells from blood. All receptors derive from an adult in good health and CMV-seronegative. CDR3s include the opening cysteine and the closing phenylalanine or tryptophan. A D gene is named only where the DNA matches it firmly. Clone size is stated in some rows and not others, as once, few, many or a class when expanded.

clone_size j_call v_call d_call cdr3_nt cdr3_aa
NA TRBJ1-1 TRBV7-9 NA TGTGCCAGCAGCTTAAAGGACTCCGGGAGGGCTTTCTTT CASSLKDSGRAFF
NA TRBJ1-2 TRBV9 NA TGTGCCAGCAGCGTAGACGCGGGGCTTAACTATGGCTACACCTTC CASSVDAGLNYGYTF
NA TRBJ2-1 TRBV18 NA TGTGCCAGCTCACCAAGGAGGGACAATGAGCAGTTCTTC CASSPRRDNEQFF
NA TRBJ1-1 TRBV19 NA TGTGCCAGTAGAGGGGGGGGTGCGTCCGCTGTGAACACTGAAGCTTTCTTT CASRGGGASAVNTEAFF
few TRBJ2-7 TRBV27 TRBD1 TGTGCCAGCAGTTTACTACCGGGACAGGGCGACGAGCAGTACTTC CASSLLPGQGDEQYF
NA TRBJ1-4 TRBV6-5 NA TGTGCCACGAAGACGAGAGCAACTAATGAAAAACTGTTTTTT CATKTRATNEKLFF
NA TRBJ2-3 TRBV5-1 NA TGCGCCAGCAGCTTGGGGGGGGCCCCAGGGACAGATACGCAGTATTTT CASSLGGAPGTDTQYF
NA TRBJ1-4 TRBV27 TRBD1 TGTGCCAGCAGTTTATCCCGGATGTCAGGGGGCCGGGGGAAACTGTTTTTT CASSLSRMSGGRGKLFF
few TRBJ1-5 TRBV6-5 NA TGTGCCAGCCGCGGGACAACCAATCAGCCCCAGCATTTT CASRGTTNQPQHF
once TRBJ1-3 TRBV15 NA TGTGCCACCAGCAGAGTTCCCCCTCTCACAGGGACTATACCCATATATTTT CATSRVPPLTGTIPIYF
NA TRBJ1-3 TRBV30 NA TGTGCCTGGACTAGGCTAGGGGCTGGAAACACCATATATTTT CAWTRLGAGNTIYF
NA TRBJ2-1 TRBV10-3 TRBD1 TGTGCCATCAGTCCCGGGACAGGGGGGATTCATGAGCAGTTCTTC CAISPGTGGIHEQFF
NA TRBJ1-2 TRBV2 NA TGTGCCAGCAGTGCCAACCAGGGACCCCATGGCTACACCTTC CASSANQGPHGYTF
few TRBJ2-5 TRBV4-3 NA TGCGCCAGCAGCCTGACTAGCCAAGAGACCCAGTACTTC CASSLTSQETQYF
NA TRBJ2-3 TRBV10-3 TRBD1 TGTGCCATCAGACCGGGACAGGGGACAGATACGCAGTATTTT CAIRPGQGTDTQYF
once TRBJ2-1 TRBV7-2 NA TGTGCCAGCAGCCCAGGGGGGAGGGGGAATGAGCAGTTCTTC CASSPGGRGNEQFF
NA TRBJ1-3 TRBV6-6 TRBD1 TGTGCCAGCAAACAGACAGGGTCTGGAAACACCATATATTTT CASKQTGSGNTIYF
few TRBJ2-7 TRBV7-9 NA TGTGCCAGCAGCTCTGGTTCGAGGCGGACGGTCTACGAGCAGTACTTC CASSSGSRRTVYEQYF
NA TRBJ2-1 TRBV25-1 NA TGTGCCAGCAGGGCAGCGGGTCGGAGCTCCTACAATGAGCAGTTCTTC CASRAAGRSSYNEQFF
NA TRBJ2-7 TRBV5-1 TRBD2 TGCGCCAGCAGCTTGGAGTTACCCGGAGGGACAGCAACTAGCGGGTACGAGCAGTACTTC CASSLELPGGTATSGYEQYF